The next 32 T cell receptor beta chains were all read from a single sample in a study of blood T cell repertoires in COVID-19. Profiling relied on immunoSEQ multiplex PCR, and the TCRdb table lists in-frame clones only, not all of them. This table has 170,000 or so clones, more than 75% appearing once. The source material was peripheral blood. Receptor source: a man in his sixties with COVID-19, enrolled during active disease.

The gene calls are TRBV28 and TRBJ1-4; D remains ambiguous. The CDR3 loop spans 16 amino acids. Trimming stripped 2 bases from V and 0 bases from J, with 10 bases between. Germline assignment: CDR1 MDHEN and CDR2 SYDVKM. In nucleotides, the CDR3 is TGTGCCAGCAGTTTAATAACAGCTGCAACTAATGAAAAACTGTTTTTT. This sequence encodes CASSLITAATNEKLFF.

The gene calls are TRBV24-1 and TRBJ2-7; 10 bases agree with TRBD1. CDR1 and CDR2 (germline): KGHDR, SFDVKD. The V gene end was trimmed by 5 bases and the J gene end by 2 bases; junction bases not matched to a gene: 8. This CDR3 spans 16 amino acids. As DNA, the CDR3 is TGTGCCACCAGTGCAGCGGGACAGGGGAAGACCTACGAGCAGTACTTC. This gives the protein CATSAAGQGKTYEQYF.

This clone was detected only once. The genes are TRBV11-2 and TRBJ1-2, with 7 nucleotides matching TRBD1. CDR3 size: 15 residues. The germline V gene encodes CDR1 SGHAT and CDR2 FQNNGV. V was clipped by 4 bases and J by 3 bases; unmatched bases: 8. The CDR3 loop is CASSSNRGWDYGYTF. CDR3 DNA sequence: TGTGCCAGCAGCTCAAACAGGGGCTGGGACTATGGCTACACCTTC. The entire variable domain, with the rest obtained from reference TRBV11-2 and TRBJ1-2, is as follows: EAGVAQSPRYKIIEKRQSVAFWCNPISGHATLYWYQQILGQGPKLLIQFQNNGVVDDSQLPKDRFSAERLKGVDSTLKIQPAKLEDSAVYLCASSSNRGWDYGYTFGSGTRLTVV.

This clone appeared a few times. This chain joins TRBV2 and TRBJ2-2; possibly TRBD1 for D (5 bases). This CDR3 contains 13 residues. The V and J ends lost 7 bases and 7 bases respectively, with 13 bases between them. Per germline, CDR1 SNHLY and CDR2 FYNNEI. This chain's CDR3 is CASTRDENGELFF. The CDR3 bases are TGTGCCAGCACCAGGGATGAAAACGGGGAGCTGTTTTTT. Supplemented by reference TRBV2 and TRBJ2-2, the full variable domain reads EPEVTQTPSHQVTQMGQEVILRCVPISNHLYFYWYRQILGQKVEFLVSFYNNEISEKSEIFDDQFSVERPDGSNFTLKIRSTKLEDSAMYFCASTRDENGELFFGEGSRLTVL.

The V and J genes are TRBV3-1 (or the pseudogene TRBV3-2) and TRBJ1-2; D ambiguous. CDR3 size: 13 residues. V was cut by 4 bases and J by 4 bases, with 10 bases left in between. Germline V lookup: CDR1 LGHDT, CDR2 YNNKEL (reference sequence). The CDR3 DNA is TGTGCCAGCAGCCGGGAGGCAGTCTATGGCTACACCTTC. This codes for CASSREAVYGYTF.

This sequence joins TRBV18 and TRBJ1-2, with TRBD1 as a possible D gene (5 bases). CDR1 and CDR2 from the germline V gene are KGHSH and LQKENI. V dropped 3 bases and J dropped 4 bases, with 15 bases sitting between them. The CDR3 consists of 15 residues. The CDR3 loop is CASSPTAGQVYGYTF. In nucleotides, the CDR3 is TGTGCCAGCTCACCTACGGCAGGGCAAGTCTATGGCTACACCTTC.

The chain is built from TRBV28 and TRBJ1-2; 8 bases agree with TRBD1. CDR3 length equals 14 residues. Germline loops: CDR1 MDHEN, CDR2 SYDVKM. V was clipped by 4 bases and J by 3 bases; unmatched bases: 4. The CDR3 DNA follows: TGTGCCAGCAGTTCCGGACAGGGCTACTATGGCTACACCTTC. It specifies CASSSGQGYYGYTF.

This chain uses TRBV6-5 with TRBJ1-2, with D tentatively TRBD1 (5 bases). The CDR3 totals 12 residues. The germline V gene encodes CDR1 MNHEY and CDR2 SVGAGI. V shed 6 bases and J shed 4 bases, with 9 bases lying between them. The CDR3 is CASSRDFYGYTF. The CDR3, as DNA: TGTGCCAGCAGCCGGGACTTCTATGGCTACACCTTC.

Here the CDR3 DNA reads TGTGCCAGCAGCAAAGTGGGGGCAGTCGGCTATGTGAACCTATTATCACCCCTCCACTTT. Amino acids: CASSKVGAVGYVNLLSPLHF. The chain employs TRBV21-1 and TRBJ1-6; the D call of TRBD1 is as the table states it, not checked on the DNA. TRBV21-1 is given as a pseudogene. The CDR3 is 20 amino acids.

The genes are TRBV7-8 and TRBJ1-2; D gene uncertain. Trimming stripped 5 bases from V and 5 bases from J, with 15 bases between. This CDR3 spans 14 amino acids. From germline, CDR1 is SGHVS and CDR2 FQNEAQ. The CDR3 is CASSPRAEVYGYTF. For the CDR3, the DNA is TGTGCCAGCAGCCCCCGAGCAGAGGTATATGGCTACACCTTC.

This chain links TRBV11-2 with TRBJ2-7; D might be TRBD1 (6 bases). The CDR3 runs to 13 residues. The germline gives CDR1 SGHAT, CDR2 FQNNGV. Deletions cut 5 bases from V and 2 bases from J, with 10 bases between. CDR3 bases: TGTGCCAGCAGCGCCGGACAGACCTACGAGCAGTACTTC. Translation: CASSAGQTYEQYF.

This clone was seen only once. The genes are TRBV5-8 and TRBJ2-5, with TRBD2 matching 13 bases. After removal of 4 bases from V and 5 bases from J, the junction contained 11 bases not matched to a gene. This CDR3 comprises 17 residues. CDR1 and CDR2 (germline): SGHTS, YDEGEE. The DNA of the CDR3 is TGTGCCAGCAGCACGCCCTGGGGGACTAGCGGGACCGAGACCCAGTACTTC. It is translated as CASSTPWGTSGTETQYF.

This clone has more than one count but fewer than ten. The rearrangement links TRBV14 to TRBJ1-1; a possible D gene is TRBD1 (5 bases). This CDR3 has 14 residues. The V end was cut by 1 base, the J end by 0 bases, with 6 bases between. Germline-derived CDR1 and CDR2 are SGHDN and FVKESK. The CDR3 bases are TGTGCCAGCAGCCAAGCAGGGATGAACACTGAAGCTTTCTTT. Encoded protein: CASSQAGMNTEAFF.

The rearrangement uses TRBV4-2 and TRBJ2-7, with D possibly TRBD1 on 6 matching bases. Germline-derived CDR1 and CDR2 are LGHNA and YNFKEQ. The CDR3 loop spans 17 amino acids. Trimming left V 0 bases short and J 2 bases short, with 17 bases between. The CDR3 spells CASSQELDSLGAYEQYF. Here the CDR3 DNA reads TGTGCCAGCAGCCAAGAGTTGGACAGTCTCGGGGCCTACGAGCAGTACTTC.

This rearrangement joins TRBV29-1 to TRBJ2-5; tentatively, D is TRBD2 (6 bases). Trimming cost V 5 bases and J 4 bases, with 11 bases left between them. The CDR3 loop spans 12 amino acids. Per germline, CDR1 SQVTM and CDR2 ANQGSEA. This CDR3 is CSVFRGGETQYF. Here the CDR3 DNA reads TGCAGCGTTTTTCGGGGAGGAGAGACCCAGTACTTC.

This clone was recorded only once. This chain uses TRBV7-2 with TRBJ1-2, with 8 bases identical to TRBD1. Germline values: CDR1 SGHTA, CDR2 FQGNSA. The CDR3 length is 14 residues. The V segment lost 5 bases and the J segment 4 bases; nucleotides outside the gene matches: 6. CDR3: CASSAWTGSYGYTF. DNA of the CDR3: TGTGCCAGCAGCGCATGGACAGGGAGCTATGGCTACACCTTC.

The chain combines TRBV6-1 with TRBJ2-3; 11 bases fit TRBD2. The V gene's germline CDR1 is MNHNS and CDR2 SASEGT. The CDR3 extends over 19 amino acids. Trimming took 4 bases from V and 0 from J; bases not matched to a gene: 12. CDR3 nucleotides: TGTGCCAGCAGTGCGGTAGCGGGGGGGCCTCACGTGAGCACAGATACGCAGTATTTT. It encodes CASSAVAGGPHVSTDTQYF.

The chain employs TRBV28 and TRBJ2-1; D is unclear. V was cut by 10 bases and J by 6 bases, with 16 bases left in between. CDR1 MDHEN and CDR2 SYDVKM come from the germline V gene. CDR3 length equals 13 residues. The CDR3 region has the DNA TGTGCCATACTCAATGAAATCGGCAATGAGCAGTTCTTC. Its translation: CAILNEIGNEQFF.

This chain uses TRBV27 with TRBJ2-1, with 9 bases fitting TRBD1. After removal of 6 bases from V and 5 bases from J, the junction contained 8 bases not matched to a gene. CDR1 and CDR2 from the germline V gene are MNHEY and SMNVEV (reference sequence). The CDR3 is 15 amino acids. CDR3 in DNA: TGTGCCAGCAGCCGGACCCGGGACAGGGACAATGAGCAGTTCTTC. Residues: CASSRTRDRDNEQFF.

The chain links TRBV28 to TRBJ1-2; D is perhaps TRBD1 (5 bases). The CDR3 has 13 amino acids. Germline-derived CDR1 and CDR2 are MDHEN and SYDVKM. The V gene lost 3 bases and the J gene lost 6 bases, with 11 bases spanning the gap. CDR3 sequence reads: CASSLVGGNGYTF. The DNA for the CDR3 is TGTGCCAGCAGTTTGGTCGGGGGTAATGGCTACACCTTC.

The genes are TRBV3-1 (or the pseudogene TRBV3-2) and TRBJ1-1, with TRBD1 as a possible D gene (5 bases). The germline V gene has CDR1 LGHDT and CDR2 YNNKEL (reference sequence). The germline V and J ends were trimmed by 3 bases and 7 bases, with 9 bases remaining between them. This CDR3 has 12 residues. CDR3 in amino acids: CASSHSTVEAFF. CDR3 nucleotides: TGTGCCAGCAGCCATTCGACAGTTGAAGCTTTCTTT.

V gene TRBV24-1 combines with J gene TRBJ1-5, with D maybe TRBD1 (5 bases). This CDR3 contains 15 residues. Trimming pared 2 bases from V and 5 bases from J, leaving 12 bases between. Looked up from germline, CDR1 is KGHDR and CDR2 is SFDVKD. The CDR3 nucleotides read TGTGCCACCAGTGATTCTAAGGGGAACTATCAGCCCCAGCATTTT. It is translated as CATSDSKGNYQPQHF.

V is TRBV5-5 and J is TRBJ1-1; D perhaps matches TRBD1 (6 bases). The CDR3 runs 14 residues. Germline lookup yields CDR1 SGHKS and CDR2 YYEKEE (reference sequence). The germline V and J ends were trimmed by 2 bases and 2 bases, with 10 bases remaining between them. DNA of the CDR3: TGTGCCAGCAGCTTTAGACAGGCCAACACTGAAGCTTTCTTT. This translates into CASSFRQANTEAFF.

This rearrangement joins TRBV21-1 to TRBJ2-1; the DNA was not compared with TRBD1, the D call given in the table. TRBV21-1 is recorded as a pseudogene. The CDR3 runs to 12 residues. The CDR3 region is CASSQNRAGQFF. The CDR3 DNA sequence: TGTGCCAGCAGCCAAAACAGGGCAGGGCAGTTCTTC.

The chain links TRBV6-6 to TRBJ2-1, with no clear D. V was trimmed by 4 bases and J by 4 bases, leaving 11 bases between them. Germline assignment: CDR1 MNHNY and CDR2 SVGAGI (reference sequence). The CDR3 totals 14 residues. The CDR3 reads CASSLSDGYNEQFF. The CDR3 nucleotides read TGTGCCAGCAGTTTGTCCGACGGGTACAATGAGCAGTTCTTC.

This chain connects TRBV5-6 to TRBJ2-7; D ambiguous. CDR3 length: 13 residues. Germline V gives CDR1 SGHDT, CDR2 YYEEEE. V was clipped by 2 bases and J by 11 bases, with 17 bases between them. CDR3 sequence reads: CASSLLNPSLEYF. Written as DNA, the CDR3 is TGTGCCAGCAGCTTACTCAACCCTAGTTTGGAGTACTTC.

The rearrangement uses TRBV7-8 and TRBJ1-1; D possibly corresponds to TRBD1 (5 bases). CDR1 and CDR2 (germline): SGHVS, FQNEAQ. Trimming cost V 5 bases and J 0 bases, with 16 bases left between them. The CDR3 is 16 residues long. CDR3 sequence (DNA): TGTGCCAGCAGCGTCTTCAGGGATACGGTGAACACTGAAGCTTTCTTT. It specifies CASSVFRDTVNTEAFF.

This sequence joins TRBV6-5 and TRBJ1-2, with D possibly TRBD1 on 6 matching bases. The CDR3 spans 13 residues. V was shortened by 8 bases and J by 4 bases, with 14 bases between the two germline ends. Germline CDR1 and CDR2: MNHEY and SVGAGI. This CDR3 reads CASSKGGTYGYTF. Here the CDR3 DNA reads TGTGCCAGCTCGAAGGGGGGGACCTATGGCTACACCTTC.

DNA of the CDR3: TGTGCCAGCAGCAGGACAGGCTCTGGAAACACCATATATTTT. It encodes CASSRTGSGNTIYF. The genes are TRBV5-8 and TRBJ1-3; TRBD1 matches 7 bases. Germline assignment: CDR1 SGHTS and CDR2 YDEGEE. V was clipped by 4 bases and J by 0 bases; unmatched bases: 1. The CDR3 is 14 amino acids.

The chain combines TRBV7-2 with TRBJ2-2; TRBD1 might be the D (6 bases). This CDR3 spans 14 amino acids. Germline CDR1 and CDR2: SGHTA and FQGNSA. V lost 1 base, J lost 5 bases, and 8 bases lay in between. CDR3 sequence reads: CASSLDRETGELFF. For the CDR3, the DNA is TGTGCCAGCAGCTTAGACAGGGAAACCGGGGAGCTGTTTTTT.

The rearrangement joins TRBV7-2 to TRBJ2-7, with 7 bases matching TRBD1. CDR1 is SGHTA and CDR2 is FQGNSA in the germline V gene. The V and J ends lost 5 bases and 2 bases, in that order; junction bases with no gene match: 9. The CDR3 consists of 15 residues. The CDR3 protein is CASSPGTANPYEQYF. The CDR3 DNA follows: TGTGCCAGCAGCCCCGGGACAGCGAATCCCTACGAGCAGTACTTC.

The rearrangement links TRBV6-5 to TRBJ1-1, with D possibly being TRBD1 (6 bases). V was cut by 0 bases and J by 2 bases, with 10 bases left in between. The germline gives CDR1 MNHEY, CDR2 SVGAGI. The CDR3 has 15 amino acids. CDR3 residues: CASSYSGQSNTEAFF. DNA of the CDR3: TGTGCCAGCAGTTACTCTGGACAGTCAAACACTGAAGCTTTCTTT.